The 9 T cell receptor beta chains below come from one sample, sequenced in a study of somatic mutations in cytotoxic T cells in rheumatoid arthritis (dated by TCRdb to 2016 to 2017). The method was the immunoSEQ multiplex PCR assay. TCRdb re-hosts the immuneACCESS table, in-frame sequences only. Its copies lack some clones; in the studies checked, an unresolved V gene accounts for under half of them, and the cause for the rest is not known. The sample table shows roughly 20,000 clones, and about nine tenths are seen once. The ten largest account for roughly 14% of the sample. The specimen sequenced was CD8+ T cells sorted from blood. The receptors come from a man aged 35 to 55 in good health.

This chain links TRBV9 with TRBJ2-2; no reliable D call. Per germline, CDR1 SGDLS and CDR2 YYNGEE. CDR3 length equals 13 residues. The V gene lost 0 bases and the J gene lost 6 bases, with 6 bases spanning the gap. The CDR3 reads CASSVVTSGELFF. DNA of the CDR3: TGTGCCAGCAGCGTAGTGACATCCGGGGAGCTGTTTTTT.

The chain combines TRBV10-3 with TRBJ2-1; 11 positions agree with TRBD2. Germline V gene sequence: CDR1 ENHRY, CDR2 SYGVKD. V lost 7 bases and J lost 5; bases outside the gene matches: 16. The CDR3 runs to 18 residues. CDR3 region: CAITRTSGPPGRHNEQFF. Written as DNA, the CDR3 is TGTGCCATCACCAGGACTAGCGGGCCCCCTGGGCGGCACAATGAGCAGTTCTTC.

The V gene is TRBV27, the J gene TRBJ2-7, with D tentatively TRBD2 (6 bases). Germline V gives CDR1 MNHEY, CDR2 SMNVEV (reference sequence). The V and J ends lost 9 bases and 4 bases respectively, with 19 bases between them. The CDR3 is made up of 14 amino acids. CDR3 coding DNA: TGTGCCAGTTCGGACCGGGACGGACTATACGAGCAGTACTTC. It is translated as CASSDRDGLYEQYF.

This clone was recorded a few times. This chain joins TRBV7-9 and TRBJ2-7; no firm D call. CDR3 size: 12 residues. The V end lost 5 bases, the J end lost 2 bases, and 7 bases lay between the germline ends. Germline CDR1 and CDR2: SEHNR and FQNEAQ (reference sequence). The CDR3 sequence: CASSAATYEQYF. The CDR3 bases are TGTGCCAGCAGCGCCGCTACCTACGAGCAGTACTTC.

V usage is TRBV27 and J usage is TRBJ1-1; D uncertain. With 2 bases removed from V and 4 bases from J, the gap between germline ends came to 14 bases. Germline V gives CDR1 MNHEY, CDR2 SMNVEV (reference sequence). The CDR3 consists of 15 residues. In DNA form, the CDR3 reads TGTGCCAGCAGTTTAACTGGGGAAAGGGTCACTGAAGCTTTCTTT. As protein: CASSLTGERVTEAFF.

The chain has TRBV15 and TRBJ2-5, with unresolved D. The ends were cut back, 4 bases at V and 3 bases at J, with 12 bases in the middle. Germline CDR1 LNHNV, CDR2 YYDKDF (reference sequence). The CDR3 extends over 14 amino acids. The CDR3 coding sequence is TGTGCCACCAGCACTACTTGGGGAAAAGAGACCCAGTACTTC. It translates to CATSTTWGKETQYF.

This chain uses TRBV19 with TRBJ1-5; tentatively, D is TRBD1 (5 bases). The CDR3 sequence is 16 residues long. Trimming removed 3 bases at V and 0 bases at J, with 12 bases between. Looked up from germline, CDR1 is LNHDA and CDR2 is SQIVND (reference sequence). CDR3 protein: CASSIAWTLSNQPQHF. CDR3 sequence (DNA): TGTGCCAGTAGTATCGCTTGGACACTTAGCAATCAGCCCCAGCATTTT.

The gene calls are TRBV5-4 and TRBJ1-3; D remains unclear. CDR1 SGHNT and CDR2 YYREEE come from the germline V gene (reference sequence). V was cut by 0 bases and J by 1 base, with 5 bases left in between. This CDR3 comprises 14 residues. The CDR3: CASSLGGSGNTIYF. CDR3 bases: TGTGCCAGCAGCTTGGGAGGGTCTGGAAACACCATATATTTT.

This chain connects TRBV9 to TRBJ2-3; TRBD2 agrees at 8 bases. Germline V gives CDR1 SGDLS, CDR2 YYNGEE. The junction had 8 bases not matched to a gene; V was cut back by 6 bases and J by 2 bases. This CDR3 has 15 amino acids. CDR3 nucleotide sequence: TGTGCCAGCACGGGTAGCGGGACCAACACAGATACGCAGTATTTT. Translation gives CASTGSGTNTDTQYF.